The clone carrying this TCR beta chain was seen a handful of times. Antigen: not known. The use of a sample-barcoded 5' primer and a J-beta primer mix characterized a second PCR of roughly 6 to 11 cycles. Each of the cDNA molecules was tagged by a template-switch adaptor with 12 random nucleotides. At least 2.5 million CDR3-containing paired-end reads were obtained per sample. One entry per CDR3 protein results from TCRdb running MiXCR on the 5' RACE reads. Counted here are approximately 1.5 million distinct CDR3 sequences, 42% occurring once; the ten biggest clones make up around 4%. This record comes from a study of blood T cells in healthy people across ages. Whole-study results and caveats: The study regarded diversity estimates from one million T cells as underestimates. In long-lived donors, naive CD4+ cell counts and diversity exceeded those of aged donors.

This receptor was obtained from a woman between 18 and 29 years old in good health. Input material: blood.

The CDR3 DNA reads as TGTGCCAGCACCCCGACTAGCGGCTCCTACGAGCAGTACTTC. Its translation is CASTPTSGSYEQYF. The chain joins TRBV2 to TRBJ2-7; 9 bases line up with TRBD2. In germline, CDR1 is SNHLY, CDR2 FYNNEI. Trimming removed 7 bases from V and 0 bases from J; junction bases left unmatched: 4. The CDR3 loop spans 14 amino acids.